The 30 T cell receptor beta chains presented below share a single source sample, sequenced in a study of cytomegalovirus exposure and HLA in healthy donors. Vbeta (60) and Jbeta (13) primers were used in the PCR. Only in-frame clones appear in the TCRdb table, and some are missing; sequencing was by immunoSEQ multiplex PCR. The sample yields about 130,000 clones, around 79% seen once. The specimen sequenced was PBMCs. The source of these receptors is a woman between 40 and 55 years old in good health and CMV-seropositive.

This chain joins TRBV7-2 and TRBJ2-7; 9 nucleotides agree with TRBD1. The germline CDR1 and CDR2 sequences are SGHTA and FQGNSA. The length of the CDR3 is 15 residues. V shed 5 bases, J shed 5 bases, and the junction held 10 bases outside the gene matches. CDR3 in amino acids: CASSTRRDRVHEQYF. As DNA, the CDR3 is TGTGCCAGCAGCACTCGCCGGGACAGGGTCCACGAGCAGTACTTC.

V usage is TRBV4-3 and J usage is TRBJ2-2, with 7 bases identical to TRBD1. Germline loops: CDR1 LGHNA, CDR2 YSLEER. This CDR3 is 13 amino acids long. V was pared by 2 bases and J by 6 bases, with 0 bases of the junction left unmatched. CDR3 sequence: CASSQQGAGELFF. The CDR3 DNA follows: TGCGCCAGCAGCCAACAGGGGGCCGGGGAGCTGTTTTTT.

This clone is a singleton in its sample. CDR3 loop: CASNSWSDEQYF. The CDR3 nucleotides read TGTGCCAGCAACTCTTGGTCCGACGAGCAGTACTTC. The gene calls are TRBV5-5 and TRBJ2-7; no reliable D call. Germline CDR1 and CDR2: SGHKS and YYEKEE (reference sequence). CDR3 length: 12 amino acids. V was clipped by 6 bases and J by 5 bases, with 12 bases between them.

The chain has TRBV7-2 and TRBJ2-3; weak D call: TRBD2 (6 bases). The CDR3 runs 15 residues. Looked up from germline, CDR1 is SGHTA and CDR2 is FQGNSA. V was pared by 2 bases and J by 4 bases, with 13 bases between. The CDR3 bases are TGTGCCAGCAGCTTATCGGAGGGCCGGGCAGATACGCAGTATTTT. This sequence encodes CASSLSEGRADTQYF.

V and J are TRBV7-2 and TRBJ1-3; possible D gene TRBD1, 5 bases. Trimming removed 2 bases from V and 3 bases from J, with 11 bases in between. Germline CDR1 is SGHTA and CDR2 is FQGNSA. This CDR3 spans 15 amino acids. The CDR3 spells CASSLRSGGGNTIYF. In DNA form, the CDR3 reads TGTGCCAGCAGCTTAAGGTCCGGGGGTGGAAACACCATATATTTT.

This clone was seen a few times. CDR3 nucleotides: TGTGCCAGCAGCGACAGGGTGAAATACGAGCAGTACTTC. The encoded protein is CASSDRVKYEQYF. The rearrangement uses TRBV5-8 and TRBJ2-7; 7 bases fit TRBD1. The CDR3 runs to 13 residues. J gave up 4 bases and V 4 bases, and 5 bases lay outside the gene matches. Germline CDR1 reads SGHTS; CDR2 reads YDEGEE.

The J gene is TRBJ2-7, the V gene TRBV7-6, with D maybe TRBD2 (5 bases). Trimming shortened V by 1 base and J by 1 base, and 11 bases separated the two germline ends. In germline, CDR1 is SGHVS, CDR2 FNYEAQ. CDR3 length: 15 amino acids. The CDR3 DNA reads TGTGCCAGCAGCTTAGGAGGGTCGGGTTCCTACGAGCAGTACTTC. Amino acids: CASSLGGSGSYEQYF.

This chain uses TRBV19 with TRBJ1-3; D ambiguous. The ends were cut back, 8 bases at V and 2 bases at J, with 10 bases in the middle. Germline assignment: CDR1 LNHDA and CDR2 SQIVND (reference sequence). This CDR3 has 13 residues. The chain's CDR3 is CASPPSAGNTIYF. The CDR3 bases are TGTGCCAGTCCCCCCTCGGCTGGAAACACCATATATTTT.

The chain links TRBV9 to TRBJ2-7; 13 nucleotides align to TRBD2. Unmatched junction bases numbered 7, after V lost 3 bases and J lost 1 base. The CDR3 contains 17 residues. Germline values: CDR1 SGDLS, CDR2 YYNGEE. Here the CDR3 reads CASSGPGLAGRSYEQYF. CDR3 nucleotide sequence: TGTGCCAGCAGCGGACCGGGACTAGCGGGAAGATCCTACGAGCAGTACTTC.

This clone was found once. V and J are TRBV30 and TRBJ2-5, with a possible D match to TRBD1 (6 bases). This CDR3 is 14 amino acids long. Deletions cut 4 bases from V and 4 bases from J, with 16 bases between. Germline CDR1 and CDR2: GTSNPN and SVGIG (reference sequence). The CDR3 DNA is TGTGCCTGGATAATACAGGGCCTGCCAGAGACCCAGTACTTC. As protein: CAWIIQGLPETQYF. The whole variable domain, filled in from reference TRBV30 and TRBJ2-5, reads SQTIHQWPATLVQPVGSPLSLECTVEGTSNPNLYWYRQAAGRGLQLLFYSVGIGQISSEVPQNLSASRPQDRQFILSSKKLLLSDSGFYLCAWIIQGLPETQYFGPGTRLLVL.

The chain recombines TRBV18 with TRBJ1-1; weak D call: TRBD1 (6 bases). V dropped 2 bases and J dropped 3 bases, with 13 bases sitting between them. This CDR3 contains 15 residues. The germline V gene has CDR1 KGHSH and CDR2 LQKENI. The CDR3 region is CASSPMEQGYTEAFF. DNA for the CDR3: TGTGCCAGCTCACCAATGGAACAGGGCTACACTGAAGCTTTCTTT.

This clone was counted only a few times. The rearrangement links TRBV5-6 to TRBJ1-1; 12 positions match TRBD1. The CDR3 sequence is 17 residues long. CDR1 is SGHDT and CDR2 is YYEEEE in the germline V gene. J was trimmed by 4 bases and V by 2 bases; bases with no gene match: 9. The CDR3 reads CASSFGTGGARGTEAFF. The CDR3 bases are TGTGCCAGCAGCTTCGGGACAGGGGGCGCGAGGGGCACTGAAGCTTTCTTT.

The J gene is TRBJ1-3, the V gene TRBV5-1, with 9 positions matching TRBD1. V was pared by 3 bases and J by 4 bases, with 5 bases of the junction left unmatched. The CDR3 loop spans 15 amino acids. The V gene's germline CDR1 is SGHRS and CDR2 YFSETQ. This CDR3 is CASSSTGGAGNTIYF. In DNA, the CDR3 is TGCGCCAGCAGCTCCACAGGGGGCGCGGGAAACACCATATATTTT.

This chain links TRBV28 with TRBJ2-7; TRBD2 might be the D (5 bases). The CDR3 consists of 12 residues. From germline, CDR1 is MDHEN and CDR2 SYDVKM. Deletions cut 3 bases from V and 6 bases from J, with 9 bases between. The CDR3 DNA reads TGTGCCAGCAGTTTGGAGGTTTTCGAGCAGTACTTC. Amino acid sequence: CASSLEVFEQYF.

The rearrangement joins TRBV7-2 to TRBJ1-2; D may be TRBD1 (6 bases). This CDR3 spans 14 amino acids. The germline gives CDR1 SGHTA, CDR2 FQGNSA. The V end was cut by 5 bases, the J end by 8 bases, with 18 bases between. In nucleotides, the CDR3 is TGTGCCAGCAGCGGTGACGGGGTCAGGGGAGGCTACACCTTC. It specifies CASSGDGVRGGYTF.

This clone was detected only a few times. The V and J genes are TRBV6-4 and TRBJ1-2; 9 nucleotides agree with TRBD1. The ends lost 4 bases at V and 8 bases at J; junction bases unmatched: 11. CDR3 length equals 15 residues. Germline-derived CDR1 and CDR2 are MRHNA and SNTAGT. CDR3 in amino acids: CASSATSGTGSGYTF. In DNA, the CDR3 is TGTGCCAGCAGTGCCACCTCCGGGACAGGGAGCGGCTACACCTTC.

This rearrangement joins TRBV6-5 to TRBJ1-4, with TRBD1 matching 7 bases. In germline, CDR1 is MNHEY, CDR2 SVGAGI. The CDR3 runs 15 residues. J was trimmed by 5 bases and V by 6 bases; bases with no gene match: 9. CDR3 protein: CASRGVDRPNEKLFF. The DNA of the CDR3 is TGTGCCAGCAGGGGGGTGGACAGGCCAAATGAAAAACTGTTTTTT.

The CDR3 region has the DNA TGTGCCAGCAGCGTAGGAGAGGGAGGGCCGCACAATGAGCAGTTCTTC. Its translation is CASSVGEGGPHNEQFF. The genes are TRBV9 and TRBJ2-1; TRBD2 matches 7 bases. Per germline, CDR1 SGDLS and CDR2 YYNGEE. Unmatched junction bases numbered 8, after V lost 0 bases and J lost 5 bases. The CDR3 consists of 16 residues.

The DNA of the CDR3 is TGCAGCGCACAGGGGGCCAACGAGCAGTACTTC. Its protein is CSAQGANEQYF. This chain connects TRBV29-1 to TRBJ2-7; 9 nucleotides align to TRBD1. Germline lookup yields CDR1 SQVTM and CDR2 ANQGSEA. The CDR3 spans 11 residues. The V gene end was trimmed by 7 bases and the J gene end by 5 bases; junction bases not matched to a gene: 3.

The chain couples TRBV11-2 to TRBJ1-2; TRBD1 agrees at 9 bases. V lost 5 bases, J lost 1 base, and 8 bases stayed unmatched. There are 16 residues in the CDR3. Germline V gene lookup returns CDR1 SGHAT and CDR2 FQNNGV. CDR3 in amino acids: CASSRAPGQGNYGYTF. The CDR3 nucleotides read TGTGCCAGCAGCCGAGCCCCGGGACAGGGTAACTATGGCTACACCTTC.

The chain has TRBV2 and TRBJ1-6; 7 nucleotides align to TRBD1. CDR3 size: 13 residues. CDR1 and CDR2 (germline): SNHLY, FYNNEI. Trimming took 6 bases from V and 7 from J; bases not matched to a gene: 3. The CDR3 DNA sequence: TGTGCCAGCAGCCGGGACAGCAATTCACCCCTCCACTTT. This gives the protein CASSRDSNSPLHF.

V usage is TRBV4-1 and J usage is TRBJ2-6; 7 nucleotides agree with TRBD1. J lost 0 bases, V lost 4 bases, and 9 bases had no gene match. This CDR3 contains 18 residues. The germline V gene has CDR1 MGHRA and CDR2 YSYEKL. The CDR3 sequence is CASSPRTGAFSGANVLTF. The CDR3 DNA is TGCGCCAGCAGCCCAAGGACAGGCGCATTCTCTGGGGCCAACGTCCTGACTTTC.

This chain joins TRBV9 and TRBJ1-2; 7 nucleotides align to TRBD1. This CDR3 is 13 amino acids long. The V gene's germline CDR1 is SGDLS and CDR2 YYNGEE. The V segment lost 4 bases and the J segment 6 bases; nucleotides outside the gene matches: 6. The CDR3 DNA follows: TGTGCCAGCAGCCCGCGGGACAGCGATGGCTACACCTTC. Translating it yields CASSPRDSDGYTF.

This rearrangement joins TRBV23-1 to TRBJ2-3; 9 bases agree with TRBD1. TRBV23-1 is an ORF, with its function uncertain. The V segment lost 6 bases and the J segment 4 bases; nucleotides outside the gene matches: 5. The CDR3 length is 14 residues. This CDR3 is CASRRDRAADTQYF. The DNA for the CDR3 is TGCGCCAGCAGGCGGGACAGGGCGGCAGATACGCAGTATTTT.

The chain joins TRBV7-3 to TRBJ2-1, with TRBD2 as a possible D gene (5 bases). The CDR3 is made up of 13 amino acids. CDR1 is SGHTA, CDR2 FQGTGA, per germline. V lost 5 bases, J lost 10 bases, and 15 bases lay in between. The CDR3 loop reads CASSPDFLGEQFF. As DNA, the CDR3 is TGTGCCAGCAGCCCGGACTTCCTAGGGGAGCAGTTCTTC.

The J gene is TRBJ1-2, the V gene TRBV11-2; no definite D call. Germline CDR1 and CDR2: SGHAT and FQNNGV. This CDR3 has 15 amino acids. V was pared by 2 bases and J by 0 bases, with 10 bases between. CDR3 DNA: TGTGCCAGCAGCTTATCGTCGGTGCCTAACTATGGCTACACCTTC. Its translation: CASSLSSVPNYGYTF. Drawing the rest from reference TRBV11-2 and TRBJ1-2, the complete variable domain is EAGVAQSPRYKIIEKRQSVAFWCNPISGHATLYWYQQILGQGPKLLIQFQNNGVVDDSQLPKDRFSAERLKGVDSTLKIQPAKLEDSAVYLCASSLSSVPNYGYTFGSGTRLTVV.

This rearrangement joins TRBV28 to TRBJ1-2; TRBD1 matches 9 bases. The CDR3 consists of 16 residues. Trimming took 6 bases from V and 4 from J; bases not matched to a gene: 12. The germline gives CDR1 MDHEN, CDR2 SYDVKM. DNA for the CDR3: TGTGCCAGCAGCCCTGTCACTGGGACAGGGTCCTATGGCTACACCTTC. This encodes CASSPVTGTGSYGYTF.

V gene TRBV4-1 combines with J gene TRBJ1-2; 7 bases map to TRBD1. Germline CDR1 reads MGHRA; CDR2 reads YSYEKL. The CDR3 spans 14 residues. V lost 0 bases, J lost 2 bases, and 0 bases stayed unmatched. This CDR3 reads CASSQETGNYGYTF. The CDR3 nucleotides are TGCGCCAGCAGCCAAGAGACAGGGAACTATGGCTACACCTTC.

This chain connects TRBV23-1 to TRBJ2-7, with D maybe TRBD1 (5 bases). TRBV23-1 is reported as an ORF; its role is uncertain. V was trimmed by 4 bases and J by 1 base, leaving 17 bases between them. The CDR3 spans 16 residues. The CDR3 region has the DNA TGCGCCAGCAGTCCCGCGCCGCGACAGCAGTCCTACGAGCAGTACTTC. This sequence encodes CASSPAPRQQSYEQYF.

The chain carries TRBV7-3 and TRBJ1-2; TRBD1 might be the D (6 bases). CDR3 length: 13 amino acids. V lost 5 bases and J 4 bases, leaving 11 bases between the germline ends. The V gene's germline CDR1 is SGHTA and CDR2 FQGTGA. Here the CDR3 DNA reads TGTGCCAGCAGCCCACAGGGTGGCTATGGCTACACCTTC. This translates into CASSPQGGYGYTF.